This TCR beta chain was found in a study of T-cell memory formation after mild COVID-19. In this sample, this clonotype turned up a few times. 5'RACE primed at constant segments yielded TCR alpha and TCR beta cDNA libraries bearing sample barcodes and UMIs. TCRdb reanalysed the 5' RACE reads using MiXCR and keeps one entry per CDR3 protein. Among roughly 380,000 distinct CDR3 sequences, 25% to 30% were seen once, and the ten largest hold roughly 14%. The CDR3 runs to 15 residues. Looked up from germline, CDR1 is MNHEY and CDR2 is SVGAGI. Trimming at V came to 2 bases and at J to 9 bases, leaving 7 bases not matched to a gene.

This TCR came from an adult woman who had mild COVID-19 (a few samples of this study predate the infection). Cell type and time point are not known. Sequenced material: PBMCs or a T cell subset sorted from them (not recorded which). This rearrangement joins TRBV6-5 to TRBJ2-6; 7 positions agree with TRBD2. The CDR3 region has the DNA TGTGCCAGCAGTTACGAACCCGCGGGAGACAACGTCCTGACTTTC. Encoded protein: CASSYEPAGDNVLTF.